This TCR beta chain is drawn from a study of T cell responses to AZD1222 COVID-19 vaccine. Pooling covered second doses at about 4 or about 12 weeks. Regarding this clone: The antigen is unknown.

Study results and limitations: Distributed over spike, vaccine-associated CD4 TCRs predominated at 160-218 and 743-854. Spike-specific TCR breadth and depth grew following two AZD1222 doses.

Trimming removed 5 bases from V and 7 bases from J, with 18 bases in between. This CDR3 comprises 15 residues. From germline, CDR1 is MNHEY and CDR2 SVGEGT. Measured with immunoSEQ multiplex PCR; TCRdb has only the in-frame clones, and not every one. The data show around 150,000 clones, with 90% seen just once and less than 6.5% held by the top ten. The receptor was derived from an adult who received the AZD1222 COVID-19 vaccine. The material was peripheral blood, obtained 28 days after the second AZD1222 dose. The J gene is TRBJ1-5, the V gene TRBV6-2 or TRBV6-3, with D possibly being TRBD1 (5 bases). As DNA, the CDR3 is TGTGCCAGCAGTCCACTGTGGGGCGTTGGGCAGCCCCAGCATTTT. Its protein product is CASSPLWGVGQPQHF.